This TCR beta chain derives from a study of cytomegalovirus exposure and HLA in healthy donors. The assay was immunoSEQ multiplex PCR, and TCRdb's table has in-frame clones only and misses some. The sample lists a few hundred thousand clones; 90% were seen once. To note about this clone: Its cognate antigen is unknown.

Points from the study as a whole: It was reportedly the case that the classifier diagnosed cytomegalovirus status with high specificity and sensitivity. First-cohort TCR clusters were later found to tend to co-occur in the 120 validation repertoires. Most TCR sequences were rare, but some public TCRs occurred in many donors.

The V gene end was trimmed by 3 bases and the J gene end by 4 bases; junction bases not matched to a gene: 4. Germline lookup yields CDR1 MNHEY and CDR2 SMNVEV (reference sequence). This CDR3 comprises 15 residues. The rearrangement uses TRBV27 and TRBJ2-3; TRBD1 aligns across 10 bases. This TCR was recovered from a woman in her thirties in good health and CMV-seronegative. Sequencing input: PBMCs. The CDR3 region has the DNA TGTGCCAGCAGTTTTTGGGACAGGGGAGCAGATACGCAGTATTTT. Its protein is CASSFWDRGADTQYF.